The 22 T cell receptor beta chains presented below share a single source sample, sequenced in a study of circulating CD8 cells and anti-PD-1 response in melanoma. Sorting of live CD3+CD8+TCRalphabeta+ cells by PD-1 and/or TIGIT gave four subsets. The QIAseq Immune Repertoire TCR panel built the libraries from about 16 ng of total RNA. Via MiXCR, TCRdb re-called the reads, giving one row per CDR3 protein. The repertoire consists of roughly 400 distinct CDR3 sequences, with about 11% occurring once and the leading ten covering roughly 44%. Sequences were derived from CD8+ T cells from PBMCs, sampled at baseline or after one month of anti-PD-1 therapy (not recorded which). The receptor source for this set is a human donor with melanoma.

By share, this clonotype ranks as medium-sized (0.01 to 0.1%). The rearrangement joins TRBV27 to TRBJ2-1, with D perhaps matching TRBD1 (7 bases). V gave up 4 bases and J gave up 7 bases, with 17 bases separating them. Germline lookup yields CDR1 MNHEY and CDR2 SMNVEV (reference sequence). CDR3 size: 15 residues. CDR3 DNA sequence: TGTGCCAGCAGTTCTTTCCCGACAGGGAGGAATGAGCAGTTCTTC. This gives the protein CASSSFPTGRNEQFF.

By share, this clonotype counts as large. V is TRBV27 and J is TRBJ2-7, with a tentative D call TRBD1 (5 bases). Trimming took 5 bases from V and 7 from J, leaving 15 bases between them. The CDR3 is 13 amino acids. Germline assignment: CDR1 MNHEY and CDR2 SMNVEV (reference sequence). The CDR3 spells CASSPTVAAEQYF. Here the CDR3 DNA reads TGTGCCAGCAGTCCGACAGTGGCGGCTGAGCAGTACTTC.

With regard to this clonotype: Since a much larger clone is just one base distant, this may be a read error. No conserved phenylalanine or tryptophan ends this CDR3, so it is likely a read error. V gene TRBV25-1 combines with J gene TRBJ2-3; no firm D call. Germline V gene lookup returns CDR1 MGHDK and CDR2 SYGVNS. The V and J ends lost 6 bases and 2 bases respectively, with 0 bases between them. The CDR3 runs to 10 residues. Written as DNA, the CDR3 is TGTGCCAGCAGCACAGATACGCAGTATTCT. Protein sequence: CASSTDTQYS.

The V call is TRBV19, the J call TRBJ2-1; 7 nucleotides agree with TRBD1. V was pared by 1 base and J by 8 bases, with 11 bases of the junction left unmatched. Germline assignment: CDR1 LNHDA and CDR2 SQIVND (reference sequence). The length of the CDR3 is 16 residues. As DNA, the CDR3 is TGTGCCAGTAGTATAGCGACAGGGTTTGCGTCGGATGAGCAGTTCTTC. It translates to CASSIATGFASDEQFF.

Judged by abundance, this clonotype is large. This CDR3 reads CASSPGGSEQFF. The CDR3 nucleotides read TGTGCCAGCTCACCTGGGGGTAGTGAGCAGTTCTTC. V usage is TRBV18 and J usage is TRBJ2-1; D tentatively reads TRBD1 or TRBD2 (5 bases each). V lost 3 bases to trimming and J lost 9 bases, with 9 bases between them. This CDR3 spans 12 amino acids. The germline CDR1 and CDR2 sequences are KGHSH and LQKENI.

This clonotype has just a few counts. This chain joins TRBV11-1 and TRBJ2-1; D might be TRBD2 (5 bases). Germline-derived CDR1 and CDR2 are SGHAT and FQDESV (reference sequence). The V and J ends lost 2 bases and 0 bases respectively, with 8 bases between them. This CDR3 comprises 15 residues. DNA of the CDR3: TGTGCCAGCAGCTTATGGACTTTCTCCTACAATGAGCAGTTCTTC. Protein: CASSLWTFSYNEQFF.

By share, this clonotype ranks as medium-sized. The chain joins TRBV27 to TRBJ2-1; D gene uncertain. CDR1 and CDR2 from the germline V gene are MNHEY and SMNVEV (reference sequence). CDR3 length: 12 amino acids. V lost 6 bases and J 7 bases, leaving 10 bases between the germline ends. CDR3 protein: CASSILGNEQFF. The CDR3 DNA reads TGTGCCAGCAGCATCTTGGGGAATGAGCAGTTCTTC.

This clonotype was found a few times. A much bigger clone sits one base away, suggesting this may be a read error. The chain carries TRBV28 and TRBJ1-1; D unclear. This CDR3 contains 12 residues. Germline V lookup: CDR1 MDHEN, CDR2 SYDVKM. The CDR3 loop reads CANSLGNTEAFF. CDR3 nucleotides: TGTGCCAACAGTTTAGGGAACACTGAAGCTTTCTTT. Supplemented by reference TRBV28 and TRBJ1-1, the full variable domain reads DVKVTQSSRYLVKRTGEKVFLECVQDMDHENMFWYRQDPGLGLRLIYFSYDVKMKEKGDIPEGYSVSREKKERFSLILESASTNQTSMYLCANSLGNTEAFFGQGTRLTVV.

By sample share, this clonotype is medium-sized. The CDR3: CATSRAWGADSDEQFF. The CDR3 DNA reads as TGTGCCACCAGCCGTGCATGGGGCGCAGATAGTGATGAGCAGTTCTTC. The chain couples TRBV15 to TRBJ2-1, with D tentatively TRBD1 (5 bases). The V end lost 5 bases, the J end lost 8 bases, and 22 bases lay between the germline ends. The CDR3 contains 16 residues. Germline CDR1 is LNHNV and CDR2 is YYDKDF (reference sequence).

This clonotype qualifies as large. J is TRBJ2-1 and V is TRBV20-1; 12 bases map to TRBD2. The CDR3 runs to 19 residues. Germline-derived CDR1 and CDR2 are DFQATT and SNEGSKA (reference sequence). V was pared by 0 bases and J by 0 bases, with 9 bases of the junction left unmatched. The CDR3 DNA follows: TGCAGTGCTAGAGATCAGACTAGCGGGAGCCCTTTCTCCTACAATGAGCAGTTCTTC. It encodes CSARDQTSGSPFSYNEQFF.

This clonotype is deemed large (0.1 to 1%). The chain joins TRBV19 to TRBJ2-1; possible D gene TRBD1, 5 bases. The ends were cut back, 1 base at V and 8 bases at J, with 18 bases in the middle. CDR1 and CDR2 (germline): LNHDA, SQIVND (reference sequence). This CDR3 is 16 amino acids long. The CDR3 loop reads CASSIASGFASDEQFF. The CDR3 DNA reads as TGTGCCAGTAGTATAGCGTCAGGGTTCGCGTCGGATGAGCAGTTCTTC.

As regards this clonotype: An end of the junction does not agree with germline; a read error may underlie this. The chain uses TRBV4-1 and TRBJ2-3; 8 nucleotides agree with TRBD2. This CDR3 is built from 14 residues. In germline, CDR1 is MGHRA, CDR2 YSYEKL. CDR3: CASSHRAGADTQCF. Here the CDR3 DNA reads TGCGCCAGCAGCCACCGAGCGGGGGCAGATACGCAGTGTTTT.

Judged by abundance, this clonotype is medium-sized. CDR3 loop: CASSSWTGQNQPQHF. Written as DNA, the CDR3 is TGTGCCAGCAGTTCGTGGACAGGGCAAAATCAGCCCCAGCATTTT. This chain links TRBV12-3 or TRBV12-4 with TRBJ1-5, with 8 positions matching TRBD1. V was clipped by 4 bases and J by 4 bases; unmatched bases: 6. This CDR3 region has 15 residues.

V gene TRBV19 combines with J gene TRBJ2-5; D might be TRBD2 (7 bases). The V and J ends lost 5 bases and 3 bases respectively, with 16 bases between them. CDR3 size: 15 residues. Germline CDR1 LNHDA, CDR2 SQIVND (reference sequence). The CDR3 loop is CASSSRGGYEETQYF. CDR3 bases: TGTGCCAGTAGTTCTCGCGGGGGCTACGAAGAGACCCAGTACTTC.

This clonotype is labeled medium-sized (0.01 to 0.1%). V and J are TRBV28 and TRBJ2-1, with 9 bases aligning to TRBD2. This CDR3 has 15 amino acids. The V gene end was trimmed by 7 bases and the J gene end by 5 bases; junction bases not matched to a gene: 9. Germline CDR1 MDHEN, CDR2 SYDVKM. The CDR3: CASNLLAGVDNEQFF. As DNA, the CDR3 is TGTGCCAGCAACCTATTAGCGGGAGTAGACAATGAGCAGTTCTTC.

For this clonotype: A read error may explain this, as a much larger clone is one base away. V usage is TRBV5-1 and J usage is TRBJ2-7; D not certain. The CDR3 consists of 15 residues. Germline V lookup: CDR1 SGHRS, CDR2 YFSETQ. The CDR3 loop is CASSLAKTSSYVQYF. The CDR3 coding sequence is TGCGCCAGCAGCTTGGCCAAAACTTCCTCCTACGTGCAGTACTTC.

Regarding this clonotype: Mismatch with germline at one junction end may stem from a read error. The chain has TRBV27 and TRBJ2-5; 13 nucleotides align to TRBD2. The germline V gene encodes CDR1 MNHEY and CDR2 SMNVEV (reference sequence). This CDR3 has 16 amino acids. This chain's CDR3 is CASSQGLAGLEETRHF. Written as DNA, the CDR3 is TGTGCCAGCAGTCAGGGACTAGCGGGACTTGAAGAGACCCGGCACTTC.

In this sample, this clonotype is medium-sized (0.01 to 0.1%). The genes are TRBV29-1 and TRBJ2-1; D not resolved. Per the germline V gene, CDR1 is SQVTM and CDR2 is ANQGSEA. V was trimmed by 0 bases and J by 6 bases, leaving 12 bases between them. The CDR3 spans 14 residues. CDR3 coding DNA: TGCAGCGTTGAAGATCTTTATGGGCGCAATGAGCAGTTCTTC. It translates to CSVEDLYGRNEQFF.

This clonotype is judged large. V and J are TRBV5-4 and TRBJ2-1; D might be TRBD1 or TRBD2, each matching 5 bases. The CDR3 contains 16 residues. CDR1 is SGHNT, CDR2 YYREEE, per germline (reference sequence). V shed 3 bases and J shed 2 bases, with 15 bases lying between them. The CDR3 sequence is CASSSRVARAYNEQFF. The CDR3 coding sequence is TGTGCCAGCAGCTCCAGGGTCGCGAGGGCCTACAATGAGCAGTTCTTC.

Relative to its sample, this clonotype is large (0.1 to 1%). This sequence joins TRBV28 and TRBJ2-7; TRBD2 matches at 8 bases. The CDR3 extends over 15 amino acids. V shed 6 bases, J shed 1 base, and the junction held 8 bases outside the gene matches. From germline, CDR1 is MDHEN and CDR2 SYDVKM. CDR3 region: CASRFSASGSYEQYF. The CDR3 DNA follows: TGTGCCAGCAGATTCTCGGCTAGCGGGTCCTACGAGCAGTACTTC. Based on the CDR3 plus reference TRBV28 and TRBJ2-7, the full variable domain is DVKVTQSSRYLVKRTGEKVFLECVQDMDHENMFWYRQDPGLGLRLIYFSYDVKMKEKGDIPEGYSVSREKKERFSLILESASTNQTSMYLCASRFSASGSYEQYFGPGTRLTVT.

This clonotype is large within its sample. V and J are TRBV19 and TRBJ1-1; D call uncertain. The germline V and J ends were trimmed by 3 bases and 7 bases, with 12 bases remaining between them. The CDR3 length is 13 residues. Germline V lookup: CDR1 LNHDA, CDR2 SQIVND (reference sequence). The CDR3 bases are TGTGCCAGTAGTATTTCTTACGGGTTTGAAGCTTTCTTT. As protein: CASSISYGFEAFF.

A single count supports this clonotype. The likely explanation is a read error, given a far larger clone one base away. V usage is TRBV10-3 and J usage is TRBJ2-1; the D gene is possibly TRBD2 (6 bases). Germline loops: CDR1 ENHRY, CDR2 SYGVKD. V was clipped by 3 bases and J by 10 bases, with 22 bases between them. This CDR3 is 16 amino acids long. CDR3 residues: CAISDVGSGEDYEQFF. The CDR3, as DNA: TGTGCCATCAGTGATGTTGGGTCGGGAGAGGACTACGAGCAGTTCTTC.